This T cell receptor beta chain appears in the sequencing data of a study of shared clonotypes between healthy human individuals. Trimming at V came to 4 bases and at J to 3 bases, leaving 6 bases not matched to a gene. The germline CDR1 and CDR2 sequences are LGHNA and YSLEER. The CDR3 runs 16 residues. The table came from immunoSEQ multiplex PCR; TCRdb's copy has only in-frame clones and leaves some out. The table includes about 1.1 million clones, roughly 77% detected once. The TCR originated in a man aged 18 to 35 in good health. Some clones in this sample may be carry-over from other donors' samples. Input material: memory CD4+ T cells from PBMCs. Stated subset: CD45RA-negative fraction. The chain is built from TRBV4-3 and TRBJ1-1; 12 bases agree with TRBD1. CDR3 DNA: TGCGCCAGCAGCCCCTCCGGGACAGGGGGCGACACTGAAGCTTTCTTT. This codes for CASSPSGTGGDTEAFF.